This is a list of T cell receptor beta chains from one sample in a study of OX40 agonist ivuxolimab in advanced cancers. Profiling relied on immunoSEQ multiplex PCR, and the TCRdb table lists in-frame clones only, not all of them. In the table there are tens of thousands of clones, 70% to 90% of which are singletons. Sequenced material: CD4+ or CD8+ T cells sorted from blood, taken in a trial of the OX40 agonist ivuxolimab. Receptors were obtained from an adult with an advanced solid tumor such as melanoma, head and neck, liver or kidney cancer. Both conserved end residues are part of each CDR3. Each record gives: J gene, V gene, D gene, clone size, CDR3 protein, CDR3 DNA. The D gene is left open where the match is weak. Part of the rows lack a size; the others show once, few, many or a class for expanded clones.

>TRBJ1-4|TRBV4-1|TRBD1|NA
CASSRGQWEKLFF
TGCGCCAGCAGCAGGGGACAGTGGGAAAAACTGTTTTTT
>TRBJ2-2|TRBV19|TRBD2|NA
CASSPPLWASGGKTNTGELFF
TGTGCCAGTAGTCCCCCTCTTTGGGCTAGCGGGGGGAAAACGAACACCGGGGAGCTGTTTTTT
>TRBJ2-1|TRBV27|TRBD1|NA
CASSLWTGDNEQFF
TGTGCCAGCAGTTTATGGACAGGGGACAATGAGCAGTTCTTC
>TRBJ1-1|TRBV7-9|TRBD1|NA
CASSSRQGRNTEAFF
TGTGCCAGCAGCTCGCGACAGGGAAGGAACACTGAAGCTTTCTTT
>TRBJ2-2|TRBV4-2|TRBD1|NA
CASSQEEGADGELFF
TGTGCCAGCAGCCAAGAAGAGGGGGCGGACGGGGAGCTGTTTTTT
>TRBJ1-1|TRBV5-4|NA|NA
CASSNSRGPEAFF
TGTGCCAGCAGCAATTCTCGCGGACCTGAAGCTTTCTTT
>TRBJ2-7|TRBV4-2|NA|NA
CASSQDLSMGYEQYF
TGTGCCAGCAGCCAAGATCTCTCCATGGGCTACGAGCAGTACTTC
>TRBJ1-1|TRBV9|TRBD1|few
CASSEGGGTEAFF
TGTGCCAGCAGCGAAGGGGGCGGGACTGAAGCTTTCTTT
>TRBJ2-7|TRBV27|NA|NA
CASSLSAGPYEQYF
TGTGCCAGCAGTTTATCTGCAGGGCCCTACGAGCAGTACTTC
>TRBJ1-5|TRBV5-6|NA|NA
CASSLGSQPQHF
TGTGCCAGCAGCTTGGGGTCTCAGCCCCAGCATTTT
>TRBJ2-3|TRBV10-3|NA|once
CATQDGGQIYTQYF
TGTGCCACCCAGGACGGGGGGCAGATATATACGCAGTATTTT
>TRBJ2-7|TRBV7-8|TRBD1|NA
CASSLFRDRRSYEQYF
TGTGCCAGCAGCTTATTCCGGGACAGGCGTTCCTACGAGCAGTACTTC
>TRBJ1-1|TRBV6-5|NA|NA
CASSYSMVSLNTEAFF
TGTGCCAGCAGTTACTCGATGGTCAGCTTGAACACTGAAGCTTTCTTT
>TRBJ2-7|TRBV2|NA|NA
CASSRDFSSYEQYF
TGTGCCAGCAGCCGGGACTTTAGCTCCTACGAGCAGTACTTC
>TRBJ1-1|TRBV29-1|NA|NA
CSARRTEAFF
TGCAGCGCGCGACGTACTGAAGCTTTCTTT
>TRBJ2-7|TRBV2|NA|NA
CASSEGQAQPYEQYF
TGTGCCAGCAGTGAAGGGCAGGCCCAACCCTACGAGCAGTACTTC
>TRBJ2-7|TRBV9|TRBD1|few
CASSTGDSAFAEQYF
TGTGCCAGCAGCACCGGGGACAGTGCTTTTGCCGAGCAGTACTTC
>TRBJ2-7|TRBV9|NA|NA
CASSVVSGYEQYF
TGTGCCAGCAGCGTAGTTTCAGGCTACGAGCAGTACTTC
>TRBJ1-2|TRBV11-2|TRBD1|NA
CASSLVRDREVDGYTF
TGTGCCAGCAGCTTAGTAAGAGACAGGGAGGTAGATGGCTACACCTTC
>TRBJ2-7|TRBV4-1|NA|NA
CASSQDPGAPREQYF
TGCGCCAGCAGCCAAGATCCGGGGGCCCCTCGCGAGCAGTACTTC
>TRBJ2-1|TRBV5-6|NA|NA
CASSGWQTPEQFF
TGTGCCAGCAGCGGGTGGCAGACCCCTGAGCAGTTCTTC
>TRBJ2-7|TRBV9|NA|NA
CASSERGDGYEQYF
TGTGCCAGCAGCGAAAGGGGGGATGGCTACGAGCAGTACTTC
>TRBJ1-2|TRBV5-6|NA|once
CASSYLFGSNYGYTF
TGTGCCAGCAGCTACCTTTTCGGTTCTAACTATGGCTACACCTTC
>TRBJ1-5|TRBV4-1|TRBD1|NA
CASSQGVGQGVQPQHF
TGCGCCAGCAGCCAAGGGGTGGGACAGGGTGTACAGCCCCAGCATTTT
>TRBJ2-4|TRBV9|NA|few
CASSVGRVENIQYF
TGTGCCAGCAGCGTAGGCAGGGTGGAAAACATTCAGTACTTC
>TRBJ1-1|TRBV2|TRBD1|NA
CASSEHRGANEAFF
TGTGCCAGCAGTGAACACAGGGGAGCTAATGAAGCTTTCTTT
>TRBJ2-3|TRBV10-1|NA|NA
CANTSGRVNTDTQYF
TGCGCCAACACCTCGGGCAGGGTAAACACAGATACGCAGTATTTT
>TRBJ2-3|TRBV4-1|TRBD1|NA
CASSQLQGVGTDTQYF
TGCGCCAGCAGCCAATTGCAGGGGGTTGGCACAGATACGCAGTATTTT
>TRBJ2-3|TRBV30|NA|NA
CAWSGVRQSFRTDTQYF
TGTGCCTGGAGTGGGGTTCGACAGTCTTTTCGGACAGATACGCAGTATTTT
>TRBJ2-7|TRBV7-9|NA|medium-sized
CASSFFPYEQYF
TGTGCCAGCAGCTTTTTCCCCTACGAGCAGTACTTC
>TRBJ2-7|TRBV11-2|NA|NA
CASSFGGVGYEQYF
TGTGCCAGCAGCTTTGGCGGGGTCGGCTACGAGCAGTACTTC
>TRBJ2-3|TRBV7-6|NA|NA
CASSFTPLSGSSTDTQYF
TGTGCCAGCAGCTTTACCCCTTTGTCCGGCTCTAGCACAGATACGCAGTATTTT
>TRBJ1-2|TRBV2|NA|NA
CASSVWGEGYTF
TGTGCCAGCAGTGTTTGGGGAGAAGGCTACACCTTC
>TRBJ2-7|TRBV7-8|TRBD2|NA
CASSPHAGDYEQYF
TGTGCCAGCAGCCCTCACGCGGGGGACTACGAGCAGTACTTC
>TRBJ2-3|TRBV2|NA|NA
CASSDGGDGDTQYF
TGTGCCAGCAGTGACGGAGGGGATGGAGATACGCAGTATTTT
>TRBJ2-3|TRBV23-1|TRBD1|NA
CASSQSVDRGSTDTQYF
TGCGCCAGCAGTCAATCGGTGGACAGGGGAAGCACAGATACGCAGTATTTT
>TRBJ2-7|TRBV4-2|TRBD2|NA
CASSQGPGLAGFYEQYF
TGTGCCAGCAGCCAAGGGCCCGGACTAGCGGGCTTTTACGAGCAGTACTTC
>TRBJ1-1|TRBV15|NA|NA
CATSRDSIGNTEAFF
TGTGCCACCAGCAGGGATTCAATAGGGAACACTGAAGCTTTCTTT
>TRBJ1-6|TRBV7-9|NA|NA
CASSPALSYNSPLHF
TGTGCCAGCAGCCCGGCGCTCTCCTATAATTCACCCCTCCACTTT
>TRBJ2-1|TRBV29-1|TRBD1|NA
CSVEITGQGYNEQFF
TGCAGCGTCGAGATCACGGGACAGGGGTACAATGAGCAGTTCTTC
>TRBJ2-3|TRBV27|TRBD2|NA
CASRRGGLAGDTQYF
TGTGCCAGCAGGCGGGGAGGACTAGCCGGAGATACGCAGTATTTT